A selection of T cell receptor beta chains follows, all from one sample in a study of blood T cells in healthy people across ages. One entry per CDR3 protein, called by TCRdb with MiXCR from the 5' RACE reads. This table holds some 1,500,000 distinct CDR3 sequences, 40% to 45% found once. Sequencing used blood. The source of these receptors is a young woman in good health. Both conserved end residues are part of each CDR3. A D gene is named only where the DNA matches it firmly. A row's size may be missing; if present it is once, few, many or a size class.

abundance | j_gene | d_gene | v_gene | CDR3nt | CDR3aa
few | TRBJ2-1 | TRBD2 | TRBV30 | TGTGCCTGGAGTGTAGGAGCGGGGGAGCAGTTCTTC | CAWSVGAGEQFF
. | TRBJ2-1 | TRBD2 | TRBV29-1 | TGCAGCGTTGAAGGACTAGCGGACATCCTAGGGTGGTCCTACAATGAGCAGTTCTTC | CSVEGLADILGWSYNEQFF
. | TRBJ2-7 | . | TRBV27 | TGTGCCAGCAGTTTTTTTCCAGGGGCCTACGAGCAGTACTTC | CASSFFPGAYEQYF
. | TRBJ2-1 | TRBD1 | TRBV5-1 | TGCGCCAGCAGCTTGGAAGCCGGGACAGCCTACGAGCAGTTCTTC | CASSLEAGTAYEQFF
few | TRBJ1-1 | . | TRBV7-9 | TGTGCCAGCAGCTTAGAGGGGGGGGTAAACACTGAAGCTTTCTTT | CASSLEGGVNTEAFF
few | TRBJ2-7 | TRBD1 | TRBV11-2 | TGTGCCAGCACCGTAGACAGGGGGCACGAGCAGTACTTC | CASTVDRGHEQYF
many | TRBJ2-3 | TRBD2 | TRBV6-4 | TGTGCCAGCAGTGAGCTAGCGGGGGAAAGCACAGATACGCAGTATTTT | CASSELAGESTDTQYF
many | TRBJ2-3 | TRBD2 | TRBV5-4 | TGTGCCAGCAGCTTGATCCGGGGACTATGGGGCTCTACGCAGTATTTT | CASSLIRGLWGSTQYF
few | TRBJ2-1 | TRBD2 | TRBV20-1 | TGCAGTGCTAGAGATACGGGGGGCTACAATGAGCAGTTCTTC | CSARDTGGYNEQFF
few | TRBJ2-2 | . | TRBV10-3 | TGTGCCATCAGCTTTGGGAACACCGGGGAGCTGTTTTTT | CAISFGNTGELFF
few | TRBJ2-5 | . | TRBV11-2 | TGTGCCAGCAGCGTGAGGGGTCGGGAGACCCAGTACTTC | CASSVRGRETQYF
. | TRBJ1-1 | TRBD1 | TRBV27 | TGTGCCAGCAACCCGGGATACGGGACAGGGGAAATGAACACTGAAGCTTTCTTT | CASNPGYGTGEMNTEAFF
. | TRBJ2-2 | TRBD2 | TRBV15 | TGTGCCACCAGCAGAGATCGGAGCGGGAGGGCCGGTACCGGGGAGCTGTTTTTT | CATSRDRSGRAGTGELFF
. | TRBJ2-7 | . | TRBV2 | TGTGCCAGCAACCTAGATGAGGATGAGCAGTACTTC | CASNLDEDEQYF
few | TRBJ2-7 | . | TRBV20-1 | TGCAGTGCTAGAGAACCCAGGCAGAGCTCCTACAATGAGCAGTACTTC | CSAREPRQSSYNEQYF
few | TRBJ2-3 | TRBD2 | TRBV6-2/TRBV6-3 | TGTGCCAGCAGTTACGGGACTAACCCTTCCACAGATACGCAGTATTTT | CASSYGTNPSTDTQYF
few | TRBJ1-1 | . | TRBV12-5 | TGTGCTAGTGGTTTGTTAGGGGGGACCGAAGCTTTCTTT | CASGLLGGTEAFF
. | TRBJ1-2 | . | TRBV12-3/TRBV12-4 | TGTGCCAGCAGTTCGACAACGAACTATGGCTACACCTTC | CASSSTTNYGYTF
. | TRBJ1-2 | . | TRBV7-2 | TGTGCCAGCAGCTTATCGCCAGCGAGGCTCGGCTACACCTTC | CASSLSPARLGYTF
. | TRBJ1-1 | TRBD1 | TRBV20-1 | TGCAGTGCTCGCCCCTTTACAGGGGGCGGGACTGAAGCTTTCTTT | CSARPFTGGGTEAFF
. | TRBJ1-2 | . | TRBV6-1 | TGTGCCAGCAGTGTCTACCGGGGAAACTATGGCTACACCTTC | CASSVYRGNYGYTF
. | TRBJ1-6 | . | TRBV6-5 | TGTGCCAGCAGGTTGGGCTCAGCCCTCCACTTT | CASRLGSALHF
. | TRBJ2-2 | TRBD2 | TRBV10-3 | TGTGCCATCGCGGGGGGCTCCGGGGAGCTGTTTTTT | CAIAGGSGELFF
. | TRBJ1-1 | . | TRBV29-1 | TGCAGCGTCCAAACCTTGACAGAGAACACTGAAGCTTTCTTT | CSVQTLTENTEAFF
once | TRBJ2-1 | . | TRBV3-1 | TGTGCCAGCAGCCGTCGTGACTACAATGAGCAGTTCTTC | CASSRRDYNEQFF
. | TRBJ1-2 | . | TRBV9 | TGTGCCAGCAGCGTAGAGGGGGGGAACGGCTACACCTTC | CASSVEGGNGYTF
few | TRBJ2-3 | . | TRBV5-6 | TGTGCCAGCAGCCAAGGGGTTGGGGCGCAGTATTTT | CASSQGVGAQYF
. | TRBJ1-6 | . | TRBV6-5 | TGTGCCAGCAGTTACTCTAGCAGGGTCCGATCACCCCTCCACTTT | CASSYSSRVRSPLHF
few | TRBJ2-2 | . | TRBV20-1 | TGCAGTGCTAGAGACCCCGCGCAGCCGAACACCGGGGAGCTGTTTTTT | CSARDPAQPNTGELFF
. | TRBJ2-6 | . | TRBV11-2 | TGTGCCAGCAGCTTTTTGAGAGGCTCTGGGGCCAACGTCCTGACTTTC | CASSFLRGSGANVLTF
few | TRBJ1-5 | . | TRBV24-1 | TGTGCCACCAGTGATGCGGGAGGGATTCAGCCCCAGCATTTT | CATSDAGGIQPQHF
. | TRBJ2-3 | . | TRBV3-1 | TGTGCCAGCAGCCCCCGGCGGGGGCAAGATACGCAGTATTTT | CASSPRRGQDTQYF
. | TRBJ2-7 | . | TRBV9 | TGTGCCAGCAGCGTAGTGGCACAGAGCTACGGGCAGTACTTC | CASSVVAQSYGQYF
few | TRBJ2-1 | TRBD2 | TRBV9 | TGTGCCAGCAGCGTGGGACTAGGTTTTTACAATGAGCAGTTCTTC | CASSVGLGFYNEQFF
. | TRBJ2-6 | . | TRBV20-1 | TGCAGTGCGAAGGACGGATCCAACTCTGAGGCCAACGTCCTGACTTTC | CSAKDGSNSEANVLTF
. | TRBJ1-4 | TRBD1 | TRBV6-1 | TGTGCCAGCAGCCGCACAGGGGGCGGGTCTAATGAAAAACTGTTTTTT | CASSRTGGGSNEKLFF
many | TRBJ2-5 | . | TRBV6-2/TRBV6-3 | TGTGCCAGCAGTTACCAGACAGCGCAAGAGACCCAGTACTTC | CASSYQTAQETQYF
. | TRBJ1-1 | . | TRBV7-2 | TGTGCCAGCAGCTCAACGCCAATACCTAACACTGAAGCTTTCTTT | CASSSTPIPNTEAFF
. | TRBJ2-1 | . | TRBV9 | TGTGCCAGCAGCGTAGGGCTACTCAATGAGCAGTTCTTC | CASSVGLLNEQFF